This entry features one T cell receptor (beta chain) sequence. This specimen belongs to a study of T cells in Graves' hyperthyroidism and ophthalmopathy. CDR1 SEHNR and CDR2 FQNEAQ come from the germline V gene (reference sequence). With 0 bases removed from V and 2 bases from J, the gap between germline ends came to 8 bases. The CDR3 sequence is 14 residues long. Amplification yielded TCR beta CDR3 regions, with RNA transcripts as the source. First-round RT-PCR of the TCR CDR3 relied on the HTBI primer set. TCRdb recomputed calls from the multiplex PCR reads with MiXCR, one row per CDR3 protein. This table holds roughly 510,000 distinct CDR3 sequences, less than 25% found once.

The sequenced sample consisted of blood. J is TRBJ2-7 and V is TRBV7-9; no definite D call. The receptor comes from a man between 18 and 29 years old with Graves' hyperthyroidism. In DNA form, the CDR3 reads TGTGCCAGCAGCTTAGCGAGCCAGCCCTACGAGCAGTACTTC. This codes for CASSLASQPYEQYF. Variable domain in full (rest from reference TRBV7-9 and TRBJ2-7): DTGVSQNPRHKITKRGQNVTFRCDPISEHNRLYWYRQTLGQGPEFLTYFQNEAQLEKSRLLSDRFSAERPKGSFSTLEIQRTEQGDSAMYLCASSLASQPYEQYFGPGTRLTVT.